The following is a TCR beta chain sequence with its context. The target antigen is unknown. These data are taken from a study of T cell responses to AZD1222 COVID-19 vaccine. V lost 7 bases to trimming and J lost 4 bases, with 10 bases between them. The CDR3 sequence is 13 residues long. The V gene's germline CDR1 is SEHNR and CDR2 FQNEAQ (reference sequence). Sequenced by immunoSEQ multiplex PCR; TCRdb stores in-frame clones only, minus some. The sample yields over 150,000 clones, 80% to 95% seen once. Study findings and constraints: Vaccine-associated CD4 TCRs spanned spike, dominant at 160-218 and 743-854.

The source was peripheral blood, collected on day 0 of AZD1222 vaccination. The chain joins TRBV7-9 to TRBJ2-2; D perhaps matches TRBD1 (5 bases). The receptor was isolated from an adult in good health. The CDR3 DNA reads TGTGCCAGCACACAAAGGGGCACCGGGGAGCTGTTTTTT. Its translation is CASTQRGTGELFF.